Listed below are T cell receptor beta chains from one sample, sequenced in a study of technical replicates of blood from a handful of donors. Here immunoSEQ multiplex PCR was the method, and the copy in TCRdb shows in-frame clones only, minus some. The sample contains 50,000 to 70,000 clones, just under 95% of which appear only once. The sequenced sample consisted of PBMCs. Receptors were obtained from a human donor in good health. Some clones in this sample may be carry-over from other donors' samples. The CDR3 runs from the conserved cysteine through the conserved F or W. A D gene is named only where the DNA matches it firmly.

d_gene: .; j_gene: TRBJ2-6; len: 13; v_gene: TRBV30; CDR3aa: CAGQGSGANVLTF; CDR3nt: TGTGCCGGGCAGGGGTCCGGGGCCAACGTCCTGACTTTC
d_gene: .; j_gene: TRBJ2-5; len: 15; v_gene: TRBV30; CDR3aa: CAWSSGTQYQETQYF; CDR3nt: TGTGCCTGGTCCTCGGGGACTCAGTACCAAGAGACCCAGTACTTC
d_gene: .; j_gene: TRBJ1-4; len: 17; v_gene: TRBV4-1; CDR3aa: CASSQLGRDPHNEKLFF; CDR3nt: TGCGCCAGCAGCCAATTGGGCCGGGATCCTCACAATGAAAAACTGTTTTTT
d_gene: .; j_gene: TRBJ1-1; len: 14; v_gene: TRBV29-1; CDR3aa: CSANPGREGTEAFF; CDR3nt: TGCAGCGCCAACCCGGGACGGGAGGGGACTGAAGCTTTCTTT
d_gene: .; j_gene: TRBJ2-7; len: 16; v_gene: TRBV5-1; CDR3aa: CASSTGGLARTYEQYF; CDR3nt: TGCGCCAGCAGCACGGGCGGGCTAGCGCGTACCTACGAGCAGTACTTC
d_gene: TRBD1; j_gene: TRBJ2-7; len: 17; v_gene: TRBV14; CDR3aa: CASSHPTWEDRGPEQYF; CDR3nt: TGTGCCAGCAGCCATCCAACCTGGGAGGACAGGGGGCCCGAGCAGTACTTC
d_gene: .; j_gene: TRBJ2-5; len: 18; v_gene: TRBV12-2; CDR3aa: CASRLENRDRGWQETQYF; CDR3nt: TGTGCAAGTCGCTTAGAAAATAGGGACAGGGGGTGGCAAGAGACCCAGTACTTC
d_gene: .; j_gene: TRBJ2-7; len: 14; v_gene: TRBV6-5; CDR3aa: CASSYSAGIYEQYF; CDR3nt: TGTGCCAGCAGTTACTCGGCAGGGATCTACGAGCAGTACTTC
d_gene: TRBD1; j_gene: TRBJ1-2; len: 15; v_gene: TRBV9; CDR3aa: CASSVDRGIGGGYTF; CDR3nt: TGTGCCAGCAGCGTAGACAGGGGCATCGGGGGTGGCTACACCTTC
d_gene: TRBD2; j_gene: TRBJ2-7; len: 14; v_gene: TRBV7-9; CDR3aa: CASSEEGTSGKEYF; CDR3nt: TGTGCCAGCAGCGAGGAGGGGACTAGCGGGAAGGAGTACTTC
d_gene: .; j_gene: TRBJ2-7; len: 15; v_gene: TRBV21-1; CDR3aa: CASSRTSGRGYEQYF; CDR3nt: TGTGCCAGCAGCAGGACTAGCGGGAGGGGCTACGAGCAGTACTTC
d_gene: .; j_gene: TRBJ2-3; len: 12; v_gene: TRBV7-2; CDR3aa: CASSPRGDTQYF; CDR3nt: TGTGCCAGCAGCCCCCGGGGGGATACGCAGTATTTT
d_gene: .; j_gene: TRBJ1-1; len: 13; v_gene: TRBV5-1; CDR3aa: CASSYEGRTEAFF; CDR3nt: TGCGCCAGCAGCTACGAAGGGAGGACTGAAGCTTTCTTT